These 17 T cell receptor beta chains came from one sample sequenced in a study of shared clonotypes between healthy human individuals. Sequenced by immunoSEQ multiplex PCR; TCRdb stores in-frame clones only, minus some. The repertoire includes 95,000 to 120,000 clones, 55% to 80% of them detected once, and around 23% sits in the top ten. Sequenced material: memory CD8+ T cells sorted from blood. The subset is: CD45RO+ cells pooled with CCR7-negative TemRA cells. The receptors were gathered from a woman under 40 in good health.

In its sample, this clone was seen many times. The V call is TRBV11-3, the J call TRBJ1-1; 8 positions agree with TRBD1. The CDR3 extends over 12 amino acids. CDR1 is SGHNT and CDR2 is YENEEA in the germline V gene. Trimming cost V 8 bases and J 3 bases; bases outside gene matches: 2. CDR3 sequence reads: CASSDRDTEAFF. For the CDR3, the DNA is TGTGCCAGCTCGGACAGGGACACTGAAGCTTTCTTT.

The chain has TRBV28 and TRBJ2-7; 11 bases are shared with TRBD2. The CDR3 is 14 residues long. The V gene end was trimmed by 6 bases and the J gene end by 6 bases; junction bases not matched to a gene: 7. The germline CDR1 and CDR2 sequences are MDHEN and SYDVKM. The CDR3 DNA reads as TGTGCCAGCAGCCCGGGACTAGCGGTTCCCGAGCAGTACTTC. Amino acid sequence: CASSPGLAVPEQYF.

The J gene is TRBJ2-3, the V gene TRBV5-1; 8 nucleotides agree with TRBD2. This CDR3 comprises 15 residues. V trimming: 4 bases; J trimming: 1 base; junction bases outside the gene matches: 5. CDR1 is SGHRS and CDR2 is YFSETQ in the germline V gene. The CDR3 reads CASSGLAGGTDTQYF. The CDR3 bases are TGCGCCAGCAGCGGTCTAGCGGGCGGCACAGATACGCAGTATTTT.

CDR3 in DNA: TGTGCCAGCAGTGACGGACTAGAAGACAATGAGCAGTTCTTC. Amino acids: CASSDGLEDNEQFF. The J gene is TRBJ2-1, the V gene TRBV6-4; 7 positions match TRBD2. V shed 2 bases and J 5 bases; nucleotides not matched to a gene: 3. The germline V gene encodes CDR1 MRHNA and CDR2 SNTAGT. The CDR3 runs to 14 residues.

The CDR3 bases are TGCGCCAGCAGACCGGGCCCAACTAATGAAAAACTGTTTTTT. Protein sequence: CASRPGPTNEKLFF. The chain carries TRBV4-1 and TRBJ1-4; D unclear. The CDR3 runs 14 residues. V shed 6 bases and J shed 0 bases, with 8 bases lying between them. The germline CDR1 and CDR2 sequences are MGHRA and YSYEKL.

The V and J genes are TRBV5-1 and TRBJ2-1, with D maybe TRBD2 (5 bases). CDR1 is SGHRS and CDR2 is YFSETQ in the germline V gene. Trimming left V 4 bases short and J 10 bases short, with 18 bases between. The CDR3 length is 14 residues. The chain's CDR3 is CASSKKQSGTEQFF. The CDR3 DNA reads as TGCGCCAGCAGCAAAAAACAGAGCGGAACCGAGCAGTTCTTC.

The chain is built from TRBV7-8 and TRBJ2-7; TRBD1 might be the D (6 bases). Germline values: CDR1 SGHVS, CDR2 FQNEAQ. The CDR3 is 14 amino acids. V lost 5 bases and J 5 bases, leaving 16 bases between the germline ends. CDR3 nucleotide sequence: TGTGCCAGCAGCCCCAAAGTTTGGGGGCACGAGCAGTACTTC. Residues: CASSPKVWGHEQYF.

The CDR3 coding sequence is TGTGCCAGCAGCTTCGGGACTAGCGGGAGCGAGTGGACCGGGGAGCTGTTTTTT. It encodes CASSFGTSGSEWTGELFF. The genes are TRBV7-9 and TRBJ2-2; 14 bases fit TRBD2. Germline assignment: CDR1 SEHNR and CDR2 FQNEAQ (reference sequence). Trimming removed 3 bases from V and 5 bases from J; junction bases left unmatched: 8. The CDR3 spans 18 residues.

J is TRBJ1-5 and V is TRBV6-1; 11 bases are a match to TRBD1. This CDR3 has 14 amino acids. After removal of 7 bases from V and 4 bases from J, the junction contained 3 bases not matched to a gene. CDR1 is MNHNS and CDR2 is SASEGT in the germline V gene. This CDR3 is CASTGTGGNQPQHF. The DNA for the CDR3 is TGTGCCAGCACCGGGACAGGGGGTAATCAGCCCCAGCATTTT.

This clone was observed a few times. The V call is TRBV27, the J call TRBJ2-1; D is unresolved. The V and J ends lost 2 bases and 4 bases respectively, with 9 bases between them. CDR1 and CDR2 (germline): MNHEY, SMNVEV (reference sequence). The CDR3 length is 14 residues. The CDR3 spells CASSLLTGYNEQFF. The DNA of the CDR3 is TGTGCCAGCAGTTTACTTACCGGGTACAATGAGCAGTTCTTC.

The V and J genes are TRBV30 and TRBJ1-1; a weak D match, TRBD1 (6 bases). Deletions cut 2 bases from V and 2 bases from J, with 9 bases between. Germline values: CDR1 GTSNPN, CDR2 SVGIG (reference sequence). The CDR3 length is 13 residues. The CDR3, as DNA: TGTGCCTGGAGTAACAGGGCCAACACTGAAGCTTTCTTT. Protein sequence: CAWSNRANTEAFF.

This chain connects TRBV18 to TRBJ2-7; D perhaps matches TRBD2 (5 bases). Germline V gene sequence: CDR1 KGHSH, CDR2 LQKENI. V was clipped by 5 bases and J by 7 bases, with 15 bases between them. The CDR3 covers 13 residues. The CDR3 protein is CASSFQDRGEQYF. DNA for the CDR3: TGTGCCAGCTCATTTCAGGACCGGGGAGAGCAGTACTTC.

CDR3 in amino acids: CASSVEGAPGGEQYF. CDR3 sequence (DNA): TGTGCCAGCAGCGTAGAGGGAGCCCCCGGGGGCGAGCAGTACTTC. The chain couples TRBV9 to TRBJ2-7; D possibly corresponds to TRBD2 (6 bases). Germline V lookup: CDR1 SGDLS, CDR2 YYNGEE. Trimming cost V 0 bases and J 6 bases, with 16 bases left between them. The CDR3 extends over 15 amino acids.

This clone was observed once. The chain is built from TRBV18 and TRBJ2-5, with 7 bases that match TRBD2. The end of the DNA fits TRBJ2-7 better, so the J call may be wrong. The CDR3 is 13 amino acids. Germline CDR1 is KGHSH and CDR2 is LQKENI. The CDR3 DNA is TGTGCCAGCTCATTCAGCGGGGCATACGAGCAGTACTTC. Translating gives CASSFSGAYEQYF.

This clone was detected only a few times. This chain uses TRBV5-1 with TRBJ2-1; 10 nucleotides align to TRBD2. Germline V gene data show CDR1 as SGHRS and CDR2 as YFSETQ. CDR3 length: 15 residues. Trimming at V came to 1 base and at J to 9 bases, leaving 7 bases not matched to a gene. The chain's CDR3 is CASSLLAGGHGEQFF. In nucleotides, the CDR3 is TGCGCCAGCAGCTTGTTAGCGGGAGGACACGGTGAGCAGTTCTTC.

The CDR3 sequence: CATSRGPSGRGEQYF. The CDR3 nucleotides are TGTGCCACCAGCAGAGGGCCTAGCGGGAGAGGGGAGCAGTACTTC. V usage is TRBV15 and J usage is TRBJ2-7; 10 bases line up with TRBD2. The CDR3 is 15 amino acids. The germline gives CDR1 LNHNV, CDR2 YYDKDF (reference sequence). The V segment lost 1 base and the J segment 7 bases; nucleotides outside the gene matches: 7. Based on the CDR3 plus reference TRBV15 and TRBJ2-7, the full variable domain is DAMVIQNPRYQVTQFGKPVTLSCSQTLNHNVMYWYQQKSSQAPKLLFHYYDKDFNNEADTPDNFQSRRPNTSFCFLDIRSPGLGDTAMYLCATSRGPSGRGEQYFGPGTRLTVT.

This clone was seen once. V is TRBV11-2 and J is TRBJ1-2, with a tentative D call TRBD1 (5 bases). CDR3 length equals 14 residues. V lost 1 base and J lost 2, with 8 bases in between. Germline V gene lookup returns CDR1 SGHAT and CDR2 FQNNGV. The CDR3 DNA reads as TGTGCCAGCAGCTTAGCGGGACGGAACTATGGCTACACCTTC. It yields the protein CASSLAGRNYGYTF.